The T cell receptor (beta chain) described here comes from a study of beta chain features in type 1 diabetes. Study outcomes and limitations: TCRB CDR3s from Type 1 diabetes patients were moderately but significantly shorter in all four CD4+ subsets. Reduced insertions and increased deletions marked VDJ junctions in type 1 diabetes patients.

Germline CDR1 SQVTM, CDR2 ANQGSEA. The CDR3 is 12 amino acids. Trimming stripped 6 bases from V and 3 bases from J, with 11 bases between. This clone was counted at least ten times. The antigen remains undetermined. The same CDR3 arises from other DNA sequences in this sample as well. Expressed TCRB transcripts got sequenced, as all isolated RNA was reverse transcribed. TCRdb's table, derived via immunoSEQ multiplex PCR, lists solely in-frame clones and lacks some. The sample lists 140,000 or so clones; about 13% were seen once. Material: central memory CD4+ T cells from blood. The rearrangement joins TRBV29-1 to TRBJ1-1; D is uncertain. The origin of this receptor is a man between 18 and 29 years old with type 1 diabetes. CDR3 DNA: TGCAGCGTCGAGGGCAGCCACACTGAAGCTTTCTTT. This translates into CSVEGSHTEAFF. The full variable domain, completed using reference TRBV29-1 and TRBJ1-1, is SAVISQKPSRDICQRGTSLTIQCQVDSQVTMMFWYRQQPGQSLTLIATANQGSEATYESGFVIDKFPISRPNLTFSTLTVSNMSPEDSSIYLCSVEGSHTEAFFGQGTRLTVV.